Listed below are T cell receptor beta chains from one sample, sequenced in a study of CD8+ T cells in alopecia areata. Data came from immunoSEQ multiplex PCR; TCRdb stores just in-frame clones and leaves some out. The sample consists of about 180,000 clones, just over 65% of them appearing once. Source: CD8+ T cells sorted from blood, taken at week 0. The receptor set was obtained from a human donor with alopecia areata. Both conserved end residues are part of each CDR3. D genes are given only for firm matches. Only some rows state a clone size, as once, few, many or a class for expanded clones.

clone size,V gene,D gene,J gene,CDR3 protein,CDR3 DNA
NA,TRBV27,TRBD1,TRBJ2-7,CASYQGANDEQYF,TGTGCCAGCTACCAGGGGGCGAACGACGAGCAGTACTTC
NA,TRBV25-1,NA,TRBJ1-1,CASSEQLNTEAFF,TGTGCCAGCAGTGAACAGCTGAACACTGAAGCTTTCTTT
NA,TRBV5-1,NA,TRBJ2-1,CASSFGQEGTNEQFF,TGCGCCAGCAGCTTCGGTCAGGAAGGAACCAATGAGCAGTTCTTC
NA,TRBV6-5,NA,TRBJ1-2,CASSFRDPNYGYTF,TGTGCCAGCAGTTTCAGGGACCCTAACTATGGCTACACCTTC
NA,TRBV6-5,NA,TRBJ2-7,CASSHNYEQYF,TGTGCCAGCAGCCACAACTACGAGCAGTACTTC
NA,TRBV2,TRBD1,TRBJ1-1,CASPNLGQGAEKNTEAFF,TGTGCAAGTCCGAACTTGGGACAGGGGGCGGAGAAGAACACTGAAGCTTTCTTT
few,TRBV7-6,TRBD2,TRBJ2-1,CASSPRLAGGDNEQFF,TGTGCCAGCAGCCCTCGACTAGCGGGGGGTGACAATGAGCAGTTCTTC
NA,TRBV6-1,TRBD1,TRBJ1-5,CASRADRDRQPQHF,TGTGCCAGCAGAGCAGACAGGGACCGTCAGCCCCAGCATTTT
NA,TRBV10-3,TRBD2,TRBJ2-1,CATGIGETGGGSYNEQFF,TGTGCCACCGGAATCGGAGAGACAGGCGGGGGGTCCTACAATGAGCAGTTCTTC
once,TRBV13,NA,TRBJ2-7,CASSSSGRNYEQYF,TGTGCCAGCAGCTCCTCCGGGAGAAACTACGAGCAGTACTTC
NA,TRBV11-2,NA,TRBJ2-5,CASSLGLDIETQYF,TGTGCCAGCAGCTTAGGACTAGACATAGAGACCCAGTACTTC
NA,TRBV6-1,NA,TRBJ2-7,CASSEGGLASYEQYF,TGTGCCAGCAGTGAGGGGGGGCTAGCCTCCTACGAGCAGTACTTC
NA,TRBV6-6,TRBD2,TRBJ2-3,CASSSRSGGYIDTQYF,TGTGCCAGCAGTAGCCGTAGCGGGGGATATATAGATACGCAGTATTTT
NA,TRBV10-3,NA,TRBJ1-3,CAIPAAAGNTIYF,TGTGCCATCCCGGCTGCGGCGGGAAACACCATATATTTT
NA,TRBV7-9,NA,TRBJ2-3,CASSPTGSDTQYF,TGTGCCAGCAGCCCCACCGGTTCAGATACGCAGTATTTT
few,TRBV5-1,NA,TRBJ2-3,CASSLIGENGLDTQYF,TGCGCCAGCAGCTTGATTGGGGAAAACGGCTTAGATACGCAGTATTTT
few,TRBV7-8,NA,TRBJ2-6,CASSLHSFAGANVLTF,TGTGCCAGCAGCTTACACAGTTTTGCTGGGGCCAACGTCCTGACTTTC
NA,TRBV30,NA,TRBJ1-1,CAWSFNTEAFF,TGTGCCTGGAGTTTCAACACTGAAGCTTTCTTT
few,TRBV29-1,NA,TRBJ1-5,CSVDYGEGRSQHF,TGCAGCGTCGACTACGGGGAGGGCCGGTCCCAGCATTTT
NA,TRBV29-1,TRBD1,TRBJ2-5,CSVGTGQETQYF,TGCAGCGTCGGGACAGGTCAAGAGACCCAGTACTTC
few,TRBV7-9,NA,TRBJ1-2,CASFEGVARGYTF,TGTGCCAGCTTTGAGGGAGTGGCTCGGGGCTACACCTTC
NA,TRBV5-6,NA,TRBJ2-1,CASSLVREGGDEQFF,TGTGCCAGCAGCCTCGTAAGAGAGGGTGGCGATGAGCAGTTCTTC
NA,TRBV7-9,TRBD1,TRBJ1-2,CASSRSDRGLGGYTF,TGTGCCAGCAGCCGCTCGGACAGGGGTTTAGGTGGCTACACCTTC
NA,TRBV6-5,TRBD1,TRBJ1-1,CASSDRGSLEAFF,TGTGCCAGCAGCGACAGGGGATCCCTAGAAGCTTTCTTT
NA,TRBV15,NA,TRBJ1-1,CATSRGREAFF,TGTGCCACCAGCAGAGGCAGGGAGGCTTTCTTT
NA,TRBV9,TRBD1,TRBJ1-2,CASSPRTGNYGYTF,TGTGCCAGCAGCCCCCGGACAGGGAACTATGGCTACACCTTC
once,TRBV10-3,NA,TRBJ2-5,CAISESRRGEPSQETQYF,TGTGCCATCAGTGAGTCTCGCCGAGGAGAACCGAGCCAAGAGACCCAGTACTTC
NA,TRBV5-1,NA,TRBJ2-1,CASSLYTGNYNEQFF,TGCGCCAGCAGCTTGTATACAGGTAACTACAATGAGCAGTTCTTC
medium-sized,TRBV6-6,NA,TRBJ2-7,CASSYSSGDPYEQYF,TGTGCCAGCAGTTACTCCTCCGGGGACCCCTACGAGCAGTACTTC
NA,TRBV7-8,TRBD2,TRBJ2-3,CASSGELAGGSGDTQYF,TGTGCCAGCAGCGGGGAGCTAGCGGGGGGGTCGGGAGATACGCAGTATTTT
NA,TRBV30,NA,TRBJ2-1,CAWSVLTSPSAEQFF,TGTGCCTGGAGTGTATTAACTTCGCCGTCAGCAGAGCAGTTCTTC
NA,TRBV4-2,NA,TRBJ2-3,CASSPWDLATDTQYF,TGTGCCAGCAGCCCTTGGGACCTTGCCACAGATACGCAGTATTTT
NA,TRBV7-2,TRBD2,TRBJ2-4,CASSLGTSGGKNIQYF,TGTGCCAGCAGCTTAGGGACTAGCGGGGGGAAAAACATTCAGTACTTC
once,TRBV5-6,TRBD1,TRBJ2-4,CASSVGTGDKNIQYF,TGTGCCAGCAGCGTCGGGACAGGGGACAAAAACATTCAGTACTTC
NA,TRBV30,NA,TRBJ1-1,CACPGGVVTEAFF,TGTGCCTGCCCGGGAGGGGTCGTCACTGAAGCTTTCTTT
NA,TRBV25-1,NA,TRBJ2-7,CASRWGREEQYF,TGTGCCAGCAGGTGGGGCAGAGAGGAGCAGTACTTC
NA,TRBV4-1,NA,TRBJ2-1,CASSQGLFDEQFF,TGCGCCAGCAGCCAAGGACTATTTGATGAGCAGTTCTTC
NA,TRBV6-1,TRBD1,TRBJ1-1,CASSETIARDRDDNTEAFF,TGTGCCAGCAGTGAAACTATTGCCCGGGACAGGGATGATAACACTGAAGCTTTCTTT